This T cell receptor (beta chain) was observed in a study of blood T cell repertoires in COVID-19. Authors' methods: For nucleated cells, counts were estimated from reference gene primer amplification. Measured with immunoSEQ multiplex PCR; TCRdb has only the in-frame clones, and not every one. V and J calls plus clone size are reproduced from that table; the DNA served to infer D and trimming. This sample carries 400,000 or so clones, around 89% of them seen once, and the ten largest clones take about 1.1%. Adults between roughly 18 and 90 years of age took part from 24 US areas. Germline V gene lookup returns CDR1 LGHDT and CDR2 YNNKEL (reference sequence). This CDR3 is 15 amino acids long. The V and J ends lost 2 bases and 1 base respectively, with 10 bases between them.

This receptor was obtained from a man younger than 40 who had recovered from COVID-19. Sequenced sample: PBMCs or T cells enriched from blood (not recorded which). This chain joins TRBV3-1 (or the pseudogene TRBV3-2) and TRBJ2-3, with D possibly matching TRBD1 (5 bases). The CDR3 sequence is CASSQMDTGTDTQYF. The DNA of the CDR3 is TGTGCCAGCAGCCAAATGGACACTGGCACAGATACGCAGTATTTT.